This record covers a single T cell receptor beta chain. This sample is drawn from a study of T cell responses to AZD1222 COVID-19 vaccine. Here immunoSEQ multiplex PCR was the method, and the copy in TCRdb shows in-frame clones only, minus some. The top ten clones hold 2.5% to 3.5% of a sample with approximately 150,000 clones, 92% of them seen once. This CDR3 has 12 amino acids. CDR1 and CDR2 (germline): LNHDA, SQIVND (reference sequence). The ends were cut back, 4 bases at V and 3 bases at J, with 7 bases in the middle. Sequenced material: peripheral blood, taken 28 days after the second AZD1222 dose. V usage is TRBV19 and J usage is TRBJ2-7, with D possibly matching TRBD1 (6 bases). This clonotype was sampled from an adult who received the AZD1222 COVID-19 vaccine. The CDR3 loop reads CASSTQGYEQYF. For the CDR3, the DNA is TGTGCCAGTAGTACACAGGGCTACGAGCAGTACTTC.